This section outlines one TCR beta chain sequence together with its context. Its cognate antigen is unknown. As originally analysed: With immunoSEQ giving junction-only sequences and no quality scores, filtering differed. Sequencing was performed with immunoSEQ multiplex PCR; in TCRdb, only in-frame clones are kept and a portion is missing. The V and J calls and clone size are taken from that table; D and trimming were inferred from the DNA. The sample yields approximately 2.5 million clones, roughly 92% seen once. These data belong to a study of shared clonotypes between healthy human individuals. The study, taken as a whole, reports: Lower generation probabilities were found for non-shared clonotypes than for those shared by all four donors.

J gave up 10 bases and V 4 bases, and 9 bases lay outside the gene matches. The germline V gene has CDR1 SGHRS and CDR2 YFSETQ. The CDR3 is made up of 15 amino acids. The specimen sequenced was naive CD4+ T cells sorted from blood. Described subset: CD45RA+ positively selected. J is TRBJ1-6 and V is TRBV5-1; TRBD1 matches 9 bases. The receptor comes from a man aged 18 to 29 in good health. The DNA of the CDR3 is TGCGCCAGCAGCGATCCGGGACAGGGTAGATCACCCCTCCACTTT. Its protein is CASSDPGQGRSPLHF.